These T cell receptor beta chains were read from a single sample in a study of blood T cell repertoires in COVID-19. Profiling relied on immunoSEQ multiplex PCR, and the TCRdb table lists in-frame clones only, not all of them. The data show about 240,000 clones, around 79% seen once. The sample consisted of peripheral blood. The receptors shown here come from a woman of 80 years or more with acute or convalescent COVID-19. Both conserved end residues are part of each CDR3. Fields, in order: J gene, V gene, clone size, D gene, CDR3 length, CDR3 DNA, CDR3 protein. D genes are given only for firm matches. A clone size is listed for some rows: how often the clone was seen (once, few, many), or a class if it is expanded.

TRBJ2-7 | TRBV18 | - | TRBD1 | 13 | TGTGCCAGCTCACGAGAAACAGGGGGCGAGCAGTACTTC | CASSRETGGEQYF
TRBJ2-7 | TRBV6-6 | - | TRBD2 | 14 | TGTGCCAGCAGGGATAGCGGGGGTGACTACGAGCAGTACTTC | CASRDSGGDYEQYF
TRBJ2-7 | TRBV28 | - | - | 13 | TGTGCCAGCAGTTTTGGGCATCCCTACGAGCAGTACTTC | CASSFGHPYEQYF
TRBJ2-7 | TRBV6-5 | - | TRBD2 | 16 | TGTGCCAGCAGTTATCGGACTAGCGGGAAGAAGAACGAGCAGTACTTC | CASSYRTSGKKNEQYF
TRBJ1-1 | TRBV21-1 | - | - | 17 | TGTGCCAGCAGCACACGAGCCAGGCTGACAGATAACACTGAAGCTTTCTTT | CASSTRARLTDNTEAFF
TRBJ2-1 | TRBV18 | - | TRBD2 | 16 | TGTGCCAGCTCGCTTCTCCCGGGACTAGCGGACAATGAGCAGTTCTTC | CASSLLPGLADNEQFF
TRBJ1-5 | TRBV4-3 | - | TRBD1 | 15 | TGCGCCAGCAGCCAAGGGACAGGGGCTTTTCAGCCCCAGCATTTT | CASSQGTGAFQPQHF
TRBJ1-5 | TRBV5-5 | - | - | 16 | TGTGCCAGCAGCTTGGAAGGGGCCCTTAGCAATCAGCCCCAGCATTTT | CASSLEGALSNQPQHF
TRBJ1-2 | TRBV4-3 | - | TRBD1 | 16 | TGCGCCAGCAGCCGCGCGGACAGGTCAGCCGACTATGGCTACACCTTC | CASSRADRSADYGYTF
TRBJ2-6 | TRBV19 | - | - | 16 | TGTGCCAGTAGTATTGAAGGGGCCCTCGGGGCCAACGTCCTGACTTTC | CASSIEGALGANVLTF
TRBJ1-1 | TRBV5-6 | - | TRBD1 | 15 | TGTGCCAGCAGCTTGTTTAACAGGGGGAACACTGAAGCTTTCTTT | CASSLFNRGNTEAFF
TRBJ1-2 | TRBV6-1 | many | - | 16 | TGTGCCAGCAGTGACTTCGGTTTTGACAGCCGCTATGGCTACACCTTC | CASSDFGFDSRYGYTF
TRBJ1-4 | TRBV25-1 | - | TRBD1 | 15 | TGTGCCAGCAGTGGCAACAGGGGCAGGAGTGAAAAACTGTTTTTT | CASSGNRGRSEKLFF
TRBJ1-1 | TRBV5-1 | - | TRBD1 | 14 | TGCGCCAGCAGCTTAACAGGGGGAGTTCCTGAAGCTTTCTTT | CASSLTGGVPEAFF
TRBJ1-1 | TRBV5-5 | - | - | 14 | TGTGCCAGCAGCAAGACAGAAAAGAACACTGAAGCTTTCTTT | CASSKTEKNTEAFF
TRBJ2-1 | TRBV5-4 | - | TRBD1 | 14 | TGTGCCAGCAGCGCCGGGACAGAATACAATGAGCAGTTCTTC | CASSAGTEYNEQFF
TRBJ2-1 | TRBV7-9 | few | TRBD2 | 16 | TGTGCCAGCAGCTTAGGGGGCCCCGGGACTAGGGGTGAGCAGTTCTTC | CASSLGGPGTRGEQFF
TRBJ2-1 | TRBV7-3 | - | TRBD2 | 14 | TGTGCCAGCAGCCCGGGGGGGCAGAACAATGAGCAGTTCTTC | CASSPGGQNNEQFF
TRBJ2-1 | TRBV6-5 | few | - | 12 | TGTGCCAGCAGCCTAGCTTACCGGGAGCAGTTCTTC | CASSLAYREQFF
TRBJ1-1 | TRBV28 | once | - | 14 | TGTGCCAGCAGAAGGGACAAGCGGAACACTGAAGCTTTCTTT | CASRRDKRNTEAFF
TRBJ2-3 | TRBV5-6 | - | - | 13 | TGTGCCAGCCGGGACACGGACCGGGATACGCAGTATTTT | CASRDTDRDTQYF
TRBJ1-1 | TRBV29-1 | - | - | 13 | TGCAGCGTTGATGGAGTAGTGAACACTGAAGCTTTCTTT | CSVDGVVNTEAFF
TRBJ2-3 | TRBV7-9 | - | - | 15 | TGTGCCAGCAGCTTACAGGGGAGGGGCACAGATACGCAGTATTTT | CASSLQGRGTDTQYF
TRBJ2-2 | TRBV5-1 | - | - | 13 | TGCGCCAGCAGCTCCACTAACACCGGGGAGCTGTTTTTT | CASSSTNTGELFF
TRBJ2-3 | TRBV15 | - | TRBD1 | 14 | TGTGCCACCCGGCAATGGGACAGAGGAGATACGCAGTATTTT | CATRQWDRGDTQYF
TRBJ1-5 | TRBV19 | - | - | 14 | TGTGCCACAAGACAGACAGCCAGCAATCAGCCCCAGCATTTT | CATRQTASNQPQHF
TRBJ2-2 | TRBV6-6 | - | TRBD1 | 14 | TGTGCCAGCAGGGGGACAGCTAACACCGGGGAGCTGTTTTTT | CASRGTANTGELFF
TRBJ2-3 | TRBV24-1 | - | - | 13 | TGTGCCACCAGTGATTATTCGTCAGATACGCAGTATTTT | CATSDYSSDTQYF
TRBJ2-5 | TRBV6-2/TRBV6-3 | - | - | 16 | TGTGCCAGCAGTGGGCGACAGCGCCTAATGGGGGCTACCCAGTACTTC | CASSGRQRLMGATQYF
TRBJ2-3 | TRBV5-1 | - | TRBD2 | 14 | TGCGCCAGCAGCACCGGGACTAGGCCAGATACGCAGTATTTT | CASSTGTRPDTQYF
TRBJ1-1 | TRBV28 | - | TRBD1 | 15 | TGTGCCAGCAGACAAGACAGGGGGCGAAGGACTGAAGCTTTCTTT | CASRQDRGRRTEAFF
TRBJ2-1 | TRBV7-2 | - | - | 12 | TGTGCCAGCAGCCCGTCTGGCCAGAAGCAGTTCTTC | CASSPSGQKQFF
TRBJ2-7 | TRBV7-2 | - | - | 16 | TGTGCCAGCAGCCTCCTACTCGCACCTCCGGGCTACGAGCAGTACTTC | CASSLLLAPPGYEQYF
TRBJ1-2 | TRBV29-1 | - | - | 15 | TGCAGCGTTGTGTTAATGGGGGGAAGTTACTATGGCTACACCTTC | CSVVLMGGSYYGYTF
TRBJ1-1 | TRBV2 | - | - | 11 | TGTGCCAGCAGTGAGTTGTCAGGAGCTTTCTTT | CASSELSGAFF
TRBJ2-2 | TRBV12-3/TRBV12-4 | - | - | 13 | TGTGCCAGCAGTGTTCGGGTCCCCGGGGAGCTGTTTTTT | CASSVRVPGELFF
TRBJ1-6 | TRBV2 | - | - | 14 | TGTGCCAGCAGAACTGACGGGATAAATTCACCCCTCCACTTT | CASRTDGINSPLHF
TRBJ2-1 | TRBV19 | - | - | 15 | TGTGCCAGTGCGCTGGAGGGCCGATCCTACAATGAGCAGTTCTTC | CASALEGRSYNEQFF
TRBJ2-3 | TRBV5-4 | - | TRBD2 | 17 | TGTGCCAGCAGCTCCCAGGGGCTAGCGGGGGGGCGGCATACGCAGTATTTT | CASSSQGLAGGRHTQYF
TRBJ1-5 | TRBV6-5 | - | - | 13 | TGTGCCAGCACCGTGGAGAGGAGTCAGCCCCAGCATTTT | CASTVERSQPQHF
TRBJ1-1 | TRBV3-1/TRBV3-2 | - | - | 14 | TGTGCCAGCAGCCAATTAGCCGAGAACACTGAAGCTTTCTTT | CASSQLAENTEAFF
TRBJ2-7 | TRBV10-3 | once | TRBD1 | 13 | TGTGCCGTCGCCGCACAGGGGCTGTACGAGCAGTACTTC | CAVAAQGLYEQYF
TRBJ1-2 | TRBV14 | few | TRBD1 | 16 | TGTGCCAGCAGCCCTGGACAGGGGTTTATGAACTATGGCTACACCTTC | CASSPGQGFMNYGYTF
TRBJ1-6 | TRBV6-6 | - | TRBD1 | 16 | TGTGCCAGCAGTCTGGGACAGTCCTCCTATAATTCACCCCTCCACTTT | CASSLGQSSYNSPLHF
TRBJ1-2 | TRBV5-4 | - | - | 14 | TGTGCCAGCAGCCTGGATGGGGCCCTTGGGGGCTACACCTTC | CASSLDGALGGYTF
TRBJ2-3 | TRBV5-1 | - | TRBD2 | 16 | TGCGCCAGCAGCTTGATGGGCGGGAGTACGGGAGATACGCAGTATTTT | CASSLMGGSTGDTQYF
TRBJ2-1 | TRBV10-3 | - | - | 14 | TGTGCCATCAAAGCGCACCAAACCTACAATGAGCAGTTCTTC | CAIKAHQTYNEQFF
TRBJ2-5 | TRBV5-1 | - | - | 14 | TGCGCCAGCAGCTTGAACAGTTTTGAAGAGACCCAGTACTTC | CASSLNSFEETQYF
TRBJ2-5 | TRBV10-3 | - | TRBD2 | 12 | TGTGCCATCAGTGATGGCAGCGGGGGCCAGTACTTC | CAISDGSGGQYF
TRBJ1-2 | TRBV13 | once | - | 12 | TGTGCCAGCAGCTTTAACAGGGAGGGCTACACCTTC | CASSFNREGYTF
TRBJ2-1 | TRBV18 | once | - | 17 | TGTGCCAGCTCACCACCGGGGGGGCTCGGCTCCTACAATGAGCAGTTCTTC | CASSPPGGLGSYNEQFF
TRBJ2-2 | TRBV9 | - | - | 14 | TGTGCCAGCAGCGTAGACAAGAACACCGGGGAGCTGTTTTTT | CASSVDKNTGELFF
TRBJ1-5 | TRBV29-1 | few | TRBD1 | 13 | TGCAGCGTTGAGGACAGGCCGGGTCAGCCCCAGCATTTT | CSVEDRPGQPQHF
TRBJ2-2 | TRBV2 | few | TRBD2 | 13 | TGCGGAGCGGGGGGGCGTGTTAGCGGGGAGCTGTTTTTT | CGAGGRVSGELFF